Shown below are 17 T cell receptor beta chains from a single sample sequenced in a study of blood T cell repertoires in COVID-19. Some clones are missing from TCRdb's copy, which holds only in-frame ones; the method was immunoSEQ multiplex PCR. This sample has 140,000 to 150,000 clones, with around 81% found just once. Specimen: peripheral blood. The receptors were gathered from a man in his 60s with active or convalescent COVID-19.

V usage is TRBV4-2 and J usage is TRBJ2-3; 12 nucleotides agree with TRBD2. Germline V gene data show CDR1 as LGHNA and CDR2 as YNFKEQ. Trimming took 0 bases from V and 5 from J; bases not matched to a gene: 3. The CDR3 contains 16 residues. The CDR3 region has the DNA TGTGCCAGCAGCCAAGATAGGGGACTAGCGGGAGATACGCAGTATTTT. This translates into CASSQDRGLAGDTQYF.

The rearrangement uses TRBV7-3 and TRBJ2-2; 8 bases map to TRBD2. The J segment lost 0 bases and the V segment lost 2 bases, leaving 8 bases of the junction unmatched. This CDR3 has 18 residues. In germline, CDR1 is SGHTA, CDR2 FQGTGA. The CDR3 DNA sequence: TGTGCCAGCAGCTTACGAGGAGGGACTAGAGCGAACACCGGGGAGCTGTTTTTT. Translating gives CASSLRGGTRANTGELFF.

Concerning this clone itself: Other DNA sequences in the sample encode the same CDR3. This chain uses TRBV5-1 with TRBJ1-5, with 11 nucleotides matching TRBD1. V trimming: 4 bases; J trimming: 5 bases; junction bases outside the gene matches: 2. This CDR3 has 14 residues. The V gene's germline CDR1 is SGHRS and CDR2 YFSETQ. The CDR3 DNA is TGCGCCAGCAGCGTGGGACAGGGGGATCAGCCCCAGCATTTT. It translates to CASSVGQGDQPQHF.

This clone has a handful of counts. This chain uses TRBV4-2 with TRBJ2-1, with 9 bases lining up with TRBD2. This CDR3 contains 16 residues. Germline V gene sequence: CDR1 LGHNA, CDR2 YNFKEQ. V trimming: 1 base; J trimming: 4 bases; junction bases outside the gene matches: 5. The CDR3 loop is CASSQGGLAGYNEQFF. The CDR3 DNA sequence: TGTGCCAGCAGCCAAGGTGGTCTAGCGGGGTACAATGAGCAGTTCTTC.

This clone is a singleton in its sample. This chain connects TRBV5-1 to TRBJ2-2; D uncertain. V shed 0 bases and J shed 5 bases, with 8 bases lying between them. CDR3 size: 14 residues. Germline lookup yields CDR1 SGHRS and CDR2 YFSETQ. DNA of the CDR3: TGCGCCAGCAGCTTGGCCGGGTTAACCGGGGAGCTGTTTTTT. It codes for CASSLAGLTGELFF.

This clone is a singleton in its sample. The V gene is TRBV20-1, the J gene TRBJ2-3; 9 nucleotides agree with TRBD2. V lost 3 bases, J lost 9 bases, and 7 bases stayed unmatched. CDR3 length: 13 amino acids. Germline V lookup: CDR1 DFQATT, CDR2 SNEGSKA (reference sequence). CDR3 DNA sequence: TGCAGTGCTAGTTCCGGTAGCGGGAGCACGCAGTATTTT. Its protein product is CSASSGSGSTQYF.

V is TRBV10-3 and J is TRBJ1-2; 7 nucleotides agree with TRBD1. From germline, CDR1 is ENHRY and CDR2 SYGVKD. V gave up 3 bases and J gave up 4 bases; unmatched junction bases: 5. The CDR3 is 14 residues long. CDR3 DNA sequence: TGTGCCATCAGTGACCCTGGACAGGTCTATGGCTACACCTTC. This encodes CAISDPGQVYGYTF.

The V gene is TRBV14, the J gene TRBJ2-2; 9 nucleotides agree with TRBD2. V trimming: 6 bases; J trimming: 3 bases; junction bases outside the gene matches: 5. CDR1 is SGHDN, CDR2 FVKESK, per germline. The CDR3 runs 15 residues. This CDR3 reads CASRRSGRYTGELFF. CDR3 DNA: TGTGCCAGCAGACGAAGCGGGAGGTACACCGGGGAGCTGTTTTTT.

V and J are TRBV7-9 and TRBJ1-5; 11 nucleotides line up with TRBD1. The J segment lost 7 bases and the V segment lost 5 bases, leaving 4 bases of the junction unmatched. CDR3 size: 14 residues. The germline CDR1 and CDR2 sequences are SEHNR and FQNEAQ (reference sequence). CDR3 amino acids: CASSRTGGGQPQHF. Here the CDR3 DNA reads TGTGCCAGCAGCCGGACAGGGGGCGGGCAGCCCCAGCATTTT. Looking up the rest from reference TRBV7-9 and TRBJ1-5 gives the full variable domain: DTGVSQNPRHKITKRGQNVTFRCDPISEHNRLYWYRQTLGQGPEFLTYFQNEAQLEKSRLLSDRFSAERPKGSFSTLEIQRTEQGDSAMYLCASSRTGGGQPQHFGDGTRLSIL.

The genes are TRBV4-3 and TRBJ2-7; the D gene is possibly TRBD2 (6 bases). CDR1 LGHNA and CDR2 YSLEER come from the germline V gene. The CDR3 has 15 residues. V was shortened by 0 bases and J by 4 bases, with 13 bases between the two germline ends. As DNA, the CDR3 is TGCGCCAGCAGCCAAGATCGTGGGACTGAATACGAGCAGTACTTC. Its protein product is CASSQDRGTEYEQYF.

J is TRBJ2-1 and V is TRBV24-1; 8 bases fit TRBD1. This CDR3 contains 16 residues. Germline-derived CDR1 and CDR2 are KGHDR and SFDVKD. V dropped 4 bases and J dropped 6; count of bases not matched to a gene: 10. The CDR3 spells CATSDSGQGFPNEQFF. In DNA form, the CDR3 reads TGTGCCACCAGTGACAGCGGACAGGGATTTCCCAATGAGCAGTTCTTC.

The chain is built from TRBV6-4 and TRBJ2-2; 7 nucleotides line up with TRBD2. Per germline, CDR1 MRHNA and CDR2 SNTAGT. CDR3 length equals 16 residues. V gave up 6 bases and J gave up 1 base; unmatched junction bases: 8. The CDR3 coding sequence is TGTGCCAGCAGCCGCTCGTCGGGAGGGAACACCGGGGAGCTGTTTTTT. It yields the protein CASSRSSGGNTGELFF.

The chain links TRBV11-3 to TRBJ2-1; 12 bases line up with TRBD2. V shed 5 bases, J shed 4 bases, and the junction held 12 bases outside the gene matches. CDR1 and CDR2 from the germline V gene are SGHNT and YENEEA. The CDR3 has 18 amino acids. CDR3 nucleotide sequence: TGTGCCAGCAGCCGGACTAGCGGGAATGATCGGCCATACAATGAGCAGTTCTTC. Amino acids: CASSRTSGNDRPYNEQFF.

This chain's CDR3 is CASSDYSGVTEAFF. In DNA, the CDR3 is TGCGCCAGCAGCGATTACAGCGGAGTCACTGAAGCTTTCTTT. V is TRBV5-1 and J is TRBJ1-1, with D unclear. The germline CDR1 and CDR2 sequences are SGHRS and YFSETQ. This CDR3 has 14 residues. Deletions cut 4 bases from V and 4 bases from J, with 14 bases between.

V and J are TRBV24-1 and TRBJ2-3, with 15 nucleotides matching TRBD2. There are 18 residues in the CDR3. The germline gives CDR1 KGHDR, CDR2 SFDVKD. With V trimmed by 0 bases and J by 1 base, 1 base remained unmatched. The CDR3, as DNA: TGTGCCACCAGTGATTTGAGGACTAGCGGGAGGGGCACAGATACGCAGTATTTT. Encoded protein: CATSDLRTSGRGTDTQYF.

This chain connects TRBV6-6 to TRBJ2-1; D is possibly TRBD1 (6 bases). Germline V CDR1 and CDR2: MNHNY, SVGAGI (reference sequence). The CDR3 runs 14 residues. Trimming pared 8 bases from V and 1 base from J, leaving 12 bases between. CDR3 amino acids: CASRKDSSYNEQFF. Written as DNA, the CDR3 is TGTGCCAGCCGAAAGGACAGTTCCTACAATGAGCAGTTCTTC.

The CDR3 nucleotides are TGTGCCAGTAAGACCCAGGGACAGGGGAGTTCGGAAGCTTTCTTT. It yields the protein CASKTQGQGSSEAFF. The gene calls are TRBV19 and TRBJ1-1, with 10 bases lining up with TRBD1. Unmatched junction bases numbered 13, after V lost 7 bases and J lost 8 bases. This CDR3 contains 15 residues. Germline assignment: CDR1 LNHDA and CDR2 SQIVND (reference sequence).